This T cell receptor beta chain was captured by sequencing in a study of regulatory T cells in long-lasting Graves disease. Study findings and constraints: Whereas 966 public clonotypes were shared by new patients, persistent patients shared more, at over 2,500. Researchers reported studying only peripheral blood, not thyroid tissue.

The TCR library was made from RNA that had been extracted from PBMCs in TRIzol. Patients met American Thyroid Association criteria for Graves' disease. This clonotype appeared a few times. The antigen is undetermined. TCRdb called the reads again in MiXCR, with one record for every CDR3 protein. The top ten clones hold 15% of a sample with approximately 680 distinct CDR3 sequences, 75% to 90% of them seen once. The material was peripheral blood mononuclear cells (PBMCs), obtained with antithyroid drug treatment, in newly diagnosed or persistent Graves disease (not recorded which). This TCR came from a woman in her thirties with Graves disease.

CDR3 sequence reads: CSVDHSGTITGYTF. The DNA for the CDR3 is TGCAGCGTTGATCATTCCGGGACAATAACCGGCTACACCTTC. V and J are TRBV29-1 and TRBJ1-2, with D tentatively TRBD1 (6 bases). From germline, CDR1 is SQVTM and CDR2 ANQGSEA. V gave up 3 bases and J gave up 8 bases, with 19 bases separating them. The CDR3 covers 14 residues.